The 14 T cell receptor beta chains given below trace back to one sample, sequenced in a study of neurological immune-mediated disorders. As to time point: longitudinal time-point 3. TCRdb re-derived calls from the 5' RACE reads in MiXCR, one entry per CDR3 protein. The data contain over 90,000 distinct CDR3 sequences, 10% to 14% of them seen just once; the ten biggest clones take up more than 2.5%. Specimen: PBMCs. The receptor set was obtained from a female donor with HTLV-1-associated myelopathy (HAM/TSP).

The chain combines TRBV9 with TRBJ2-1; D is undetermined. The CDR3 extends over 13 amino acids. Germline-derived CDR1 and CDR2 are SGDLS and YYNGEE. Trimming removed 0 bases from V and 7 bases from J, with 8 bases in between. The CDR3 sequence: CASSVGNRNEQFF. For the CDR3, the DNA is TGTGCCAGCAGCGTAGGTAATAGGAATGAGCAGTTCTTC.

The table lists this clonotype with many counts. An end of the junction differs from the germline gene, which may be a read error. This chain links TRBV5-1 with TRBJ2-7; 8 positions agree with TRBD2. The germline V gene encodes CDR1 SGHRS and CDR2 YFSETQ. This CDR3 contains 13 residues. The CDR3 DNA follows: TGTGCCAGCAGCTTAGCGGGGTCCTACGAGCAGTACTTC. Its protein is CASSLAGSYEQYF.

This clonotype was seen many times. This rearrangement joins TRBV7-3 to TRBJ2-1; 9 bases are shared with TRBD2. Germline V gives CDR1 SGHTA, CDR2 FQGTGA. The CDR3 sequence is 17 residues long. The trim removed 2 bases at V and 0 bases at J, leaving 5 bases unmatched. CDR3 nucleotides: TGTGCCAGCAGCTTATTGGGTAGCGGGAGCTCCTACAATGAGCAGTTCTTC. The encoded protein is CASSLLGSGSSYNEQFF.

This clonotype came up many times. The chain uses TRBV10-2 and TRBJ2-1; 9 bases agree with TRBD2. The length of the CDR3 is 13 residues. Unmatched junction bases numbered 7, after V lost 6 bases and J lost 10 bases. CDR1 and CDR2 (germline): WSHSY, SAAADI. CDR3 residues: CASSSSGAGEQFF. CDR3 DNA sequence: TGCGCCAGCAGCTCTAGCGGGGCTGGAGAGCAGTTCTTC.

This clonotype was counted ten times or more. The V and J genes are TRBV10-1 and TRBJ2-1; TRBD2 is a possible D gene (5 bases). The length of the CDR3 is 14 residues. Per germline, CDR1 WNHNN and CDR2 SYGVQD (reference sequence). V was trimmed by 0 bases and J by 4 bases, leaving 7 bases between them. In DNA form, the CDR3 reads TGCGCCAGCAGTGAGTCAGGGAGATACAATGAGCAGTTCTTC. Protein: CASSESGRYNEQFF.

This clonotype was seen many times. The chain employs TRBV6-2 or TRBV6-3 and TRBJ1-6; 8 positions match TRBD1. CDR3 length equals 14 residues. The V gene's germline CDR1 is MNHEY and CDR2 SVGEGT. Unmatched junction bases numbered 4, after V lost 2 bases and J lost 10 bases. As DNA, the CDR3 is TGTGCCAGCAGTTACGACAGGGGAGGATCACCCCTCCACTTT. Its protein product is CASSYDRGGSPLHF.

This clonotype was seen many times. The genes are TRBV7-6 and TRBJ2-3; D is perhaps TRBD1 (6 bases). Germline lookup yields CDR1 SGHVS and CDR2 FNYEAQ. The germline V and J ends were trimmed by 5 bases and 8 bases, with 14 bases remaining between them. The CDR3 contains 13 residues. The CDR3 DNA follows: TGTGCCAGCAGCGGGGACACCCGGGGTACGCAGTATTTT. It translates to CASSGDTRGTQYF.

This clonotype was counted at least ten times. The chain combines TRBV5-1 with TRBJ2-1; TRBD1 is a possible D gene (5 bases). Trimming stripped 0 bases from V and 2 bases from J, with 9 bases between. The CDR3 spans 15 residues. The germline gives CDR1 SGHRS, CDR2 YFSETQ. CDR3 DNA: TGCGCCAGCAGCTTGGAGACAGCCACCTACAATGAGCAGTTCTTC. It translates to CASSLETATYNEQFF.

In this sample, this clonotype turned up many times. The rearrangement uses TRBV20-1 and TRBJ1-6; D unresolved. In germline, CDR1 is DFQATT, CDR2 SNEGSKA (reference sequence). The CDR3 extends over 12 amino acids. The V end was cut by 3 bases, the J end by 7 bases, with 7 bases between. CDR3 bases: TGCAGTGCTAGGGTAGTAAATTCACCCCTCCACTTT. Its protein is CSARVVNSPLHF.

This clonotype has ten or more counts. V is TRBV6-1 and J is TRBJ1-2; D is ambiguous. Trimming took off 2 bases at V and 7 bases at J, with 11 bases between the two ends. From germline, CDR1 is MNHNS and CDR2 SASEGT. The CDR3 runs to 13 residues. CDR3 in DNA: TGTGCCAGCAGTGAATCGGTGGCCGGTGGCTACACCTTC. Its protein product is CASSESVAGGYTF.

V gene TRBV20-1 combines with J gene TRBJ1-6; the D is unclear. Deletions cut 5 bases from V and 6 bases from J, with 20 bases between. The CDR3 totals 16 residues. The germline gives CDR1 DFQATT, CDR2 SNEGSKA (reference sequence). CDR3 loop: CSAGPFRLSVNSPLHF. The DNA for the CDR3 is TGCAGTGCTGGACCATTCCGACTATCCGTTAATTCACCCCTCCACTTT.

This clonotype has ten or more counts. This rearrangement joins TRBV5-1 to TRBJ2-4; 9 bases align to TRBD1. V shed 4 bases and J 9 bases; nucleotides not matched to a gene: 20. There are 18 residues in the CDR3. From germline, CDR1 is SGHRS and CDR2 YFSETQ. The DNA of the CDR3 is TGCGCCAGCAGCCAGAAGAGTCCCGGGGGGACAGGGTCAACCATTCAGTACTTC. Translated, it gives CASSQKSPGGTGSTIQYF.

This clonotype was recorded at least ten times. The chain is built from TRBV2 and TRBJ2-7, with TRBD1 identical over 7 bases. CDR3 length: 14 residues. Germline CDR1 reads SNHLY; CDR2 reads FYNNEI. Unmatched junction bases numbered 3, after V lost 0 bases and J lost 4 bases. Written as DNA, the CDR3 is TGTGCCAGCAGTGAAGCGCCGACAGGGTACGAGCAGTACTTC. It yields the protein CASSEAPTGYEQYF.

Many counts were recorded for this clonotype. This may be a read error, as it is one base from a much larger clone. V is TRBV20-1 and J is TRBJ1-5; 8 bases map to TRBD1. Germline assignment: CDR1 DFQATT and CDR2 SNEGSKA (reference sequence). The CDR3 runs to 15 residues. The trim removed 5 bases at V and 4 bases at J, leaving 10 bases unmatched. CDR3 nucleotide sequence: TGCAGTGCTGGAAGTAATAACAGGGGGAATCAGCCCCAGCATTTT. Residues: CSAGSNNRGNQPQHF.